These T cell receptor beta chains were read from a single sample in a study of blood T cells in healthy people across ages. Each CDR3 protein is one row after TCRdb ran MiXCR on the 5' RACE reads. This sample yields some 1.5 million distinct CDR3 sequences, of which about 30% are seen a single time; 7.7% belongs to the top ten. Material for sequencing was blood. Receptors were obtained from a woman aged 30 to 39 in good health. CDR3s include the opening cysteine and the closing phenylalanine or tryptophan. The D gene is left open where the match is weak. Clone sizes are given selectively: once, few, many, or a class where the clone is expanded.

DNA: TGTGCCAGCAGTCCTAAACCTCGCCCCCCAGGGGAGCAGTACTTC
CDR3: CASSPKPRPPGEQYF
V: TRBV6-1
D: -
size: few
J: TRBJ2-7

DNA: TGTGCCAGCAGCTCTCGGACAGGGGCCTACGAGCAGTTCTTC
CDR3: CASSSRTGAYEQFF
V: TRBV11-2
D: TRBD1
size: -
J: TRBJ2-1

DNA: TGCGCCAGCAGCTTGGGGGCAGGGGGCTGGAATGAGCAGTTCTTC
CDR3: CASSLGAGGWNEQFF
V: TRBV5-1
D: TRBD1
size: -
J: TRBJ2-1

DNA: TGTGCCAACGGTGACAGCTATGGCTACACCTTC
CDR3: CANGDSYGYTF
V: TRBV6-6
D: -
size: -
J: TRBJ1-2

DNA: TGTGCCACCAGTGCAGTGGACGGCTATGGCTACACCTTC
CDR3: CATSAVDGYGYTF
V: TRBV24-1
D: -
size: -
J: TRBJ1-2

DNA: TGCAGTGCTGAGCCCTTCCTCGCCTCCTACAATGAGCAGTTCTTC
CDR3: CSAEPFLASYNEQFF
V: TRBV20-1
D: -
size: few
J: TRBJ2-1

DNA: TGTGCCAGCAGTCAAAGGACAGACAACTATCAGCCCCAGCATTTT
CDR3: CASSQRTDNYQPQHF
V: TRBV12-3/TRBV12-4
D: -
size: -
J: TRBJ1-5

DNA: TGTGCCGGCAGCTTCGGGACAGGGAATACTGAAGCTTTCTTT
CDR3: CAGSFGTGNTEAFF
V: TRBV7-2
D: TRBD1
size: -
J: TRBJ1-1

DNA: TGTGCCAGCAGCCCTTGGACTAGCGGGGATACGCAGTATTTT
CDR3: CASSPWTSGDTQYF
V: TRBV7-8
D: TRBD2
size: few
J: TRBJ2-3

DNA: TGTGCCTTAAGCCCCTGGACCGCCGAAAAGACCCAGTACTTC
CDR3: CALSPWTAEKTQYF
V: TRBV30
D: -
size: -
J: TRBJ2-5

DNA: TGTGCCAGCAGCGCCCATGATCTCGGGGGGTTACTCCACTTT
CDR3: CASSAHDLGGLLHF
V: TRBV9
D: -
size: many
J: TRBJ1-6